This passage covers 20 T cell receptor beta chains from one sample sequenced in a study of blood T cell repertoires in COVID-19. TCRdb's table, derived via immunoSEQ multiplex PCR, lists solely in-frame clones and lacks some. The sample holds tens of thousands of clones, roughly 70% seen once. The sequenced material came from peripheral blood. The origin of the receptors is a man aged 65 to 79 with acute or convalescent COVID-19.

This chain uses TRBV3-1 (or the pseudogene TRBV3-2) with TRBJ1-6, with TRBD1 matching 7 bases. Germline-derived CDR1 and CDR2 are LGHDT and YNNKEL (reference sequence). V trimming: 4 bases; J trimming: 6 bases; junction bases outside the gene matches: 3. The length of the CDR3 is 14 residues. This CDR3 is CASSPWDSNSPLHF. CDR3 sequence (DNA): TGTGCCAGCAGCCCGTGGGACAGTAATTCACCCCTCCACTTT.

The chain combines TRBV11-1 with TRBJ2-5, with 7 bases identical to TRBD2. With the DNA end fitting TRBJ2-7 better, the J assignment may be wrong. The germline V gene encodes CDR1 SGHAT and CDR2 FQDESV (reference sequence). This CDR3 is built from 15 residues. The CDR3 DNA is TGTGCCAGCAGCTTAAACGGGAGGACCTCCTACGAGCAGTACTTC. The encoded protein is CASSLNGRTSYEQYF.

The chain employs TRBV6-1 and TRBJ2-2; D is perhaps TRBD1 (5 bases). The germline gives CDR1 MNHNS, CDR2 SASEGT. The V and J ends lost 1 base and 1 base respectively, with 7 bases between them. The CDR3 length is 15 residues. The CDR3 nucleotides are TGTGCCAGCAGTGAAGAGACAGTGAACACCGGGGAGCTGTTTTTT. It is translated as CASSEETVNTGELFF.

This chain uses TRBV9 with TRBJ2-7; TRBD2 might be the D (5 bases). CDR3 length: 15 amino acids. V was cut by 0 bases and J by 3 bases, with 13 bases left in between. Germline-derived CDR1 and CDR2 are SGDLS and YYNGEE. CDR3 region: CASSVAASTYYEQYF. The CDR3 nucleotides read TGTGCCAGCAGCGTAGCGGCTAGCACCTACTACGAGCAGTACTTC.

The J gene is TRBJ1-1, the V gene TRBV19; no clear D gene. The V gene lost 7 bases and the J gene lost 8 bases, with 11 bases spanning the gap. The germline gives CDR1 LNHDA, CDR2 SQIVND (reference sequence). This CDR3 comprises 11 residues. In DNA form, the CDR3 reads TGTGCCAGTATACGAACTGCCGAAGCTTTCTTT. This translates into CASIRTAEAFF.

In this sample, this clone turned up a few times. The chain joins TRBV3-1 (or the pseudogene TRBV3-2) to TRBJ2-1; D gene unclear. The germline V gene has CDR1 LGHDT and CDR2 YNNKEL (reference sequence). The CDR3 consists of 14 residues. Trimming took off 3 bases at V and 10 bases at J, with 16 bases between the two ends. CDR3 sequence (DNA): TGTGCCAGCAGCCATCCCACCTCGACTCACGAGCAGTTCTTC. Protein sequence: CASSHPTSTHEQFF.

This chain joins TRBV18 and TRBJ2-7; 13 positions match TRBD2. Looked up from germline, CDR1 is KGHSH and CDR2 is LQKENI. V shed 0 bases and J 5 bases; nucleotides not matched to a gene: 7. This CDR3 is built from 17 residues. The CDR3 DNA is TGTGCCAGCTCACCACCAGTCGGGACTAGCGGGACGGACGAGCAGTACTTC. It encodes CASSPPVGTSGTDEQYF.

This clone was observed many times. This chain joins TRBV3-1 (or the pseudogene TRBV3-2) and TRBJ2-2, with 9 bases matching TRBD1. Germline V gene data show CDR1 as LGHDT and CDR2 as YNNKEL (reference sequence). The V gene end was trimmed by 8 bases and the J gene end by 7 bases; junction bases not matched to a gene: 5. The CDR3 loop spans 13 amino acids. The CDR3 DNA sequence: TGTGCCAGCGACGGGACAGGGAGCGGGGAGCTGTTTTTT. This codes for CASDGTGSGELFF.

This clone has only one observation. This sequence joins TRBV27 and TRBJ1-5; D not certain. The V end was cut by 6 bases, the J end by 0 bases, with 12 bases between. Germline V gives CDR1 MNHEY, CDR2 SMNVEV (reference sequence). CDR3 length equals 15 residues. DNA for the CDR3: TGTGCCAGCAGGGCGGGAATGGATAGCAATCAGCCCCAGCATTTT. As protein: CASRAGMDSNQPQHF.

The gene calls are TRBV12-3 or TRBV12-4 and TRBJ1-1; D gene unclear. Trimming took 3 bases from V and 3 from J, leaving 8 bases between them. CDR3 length: 13 amino acids. CDR3 nucleotide sequence: TGTGCCAGCAGTTTCCCCTATGACACTGAAGCTTTCTTT. Residues: CASSFPYDTEAFF.

This chain joins TRBV28 and TRBJ1-1; 10 positions agree with TRBD1. Germline V gene data show CDR1 as MDHEN and CDR2 as SYDVKM. V was pared by 5 bases and J by 5 bases, with 5 bases of the junction left unmatched. There are 14 residues in the CDR3. CDR3 nucleotide sequence: TGTGCCAGCAGTCCAGGACAGGGGGTAACTGAAGCTTTCTTT. Translated: CASSPGQGVTEAFF.

This rearrangement joins TRBV6-1 to TRBJ2-5, with TRBD1 as a possible D gene (6 bases). The V gene lost 0 bases and the J gene lost 5 bases, with 13 bases spanning the gap. This CDR3 is built from 15 residues. Germline CDR1 reads MNHNS; CDR2 reads SASEGT. This chain's CDR3 is CASSEARTDRETQYF. In DNA, the CDR3 is TGTGCCAGCAGTGAAGCACGGACAGACAGGGAGACCCAGTACTTC.

This clone has just a few counts. The chain joins TRBV10-1 to TRBJ2-1; 9 bases fit TRBD2. The CDR3 extends over 19 amino acids. Looked up from germline, CDR1 is WNHNN and CDR2 is SYGVQD (reference sequence). The ends lost 2 bases at V and 1 base at J; junction bases unmatched: 12. The CDR3 DNA follows: TGCGCCAGCAGTGAGGGTCTCGGGCGGGAGGGCCGGTCCTACAATGAGCAGTTCTTC. Residues: CASSEGLGREGRSYNEQFF.

Here the CDR3 DNA reads TGTGCCAGCATCCGACAGGGGGTTGACTATGGCTACACCTTC. Amino acid sequence: CASIRQGVDYGYTF. The chain recombines TRBV28 with TRBJ1-2; 9 bases map to TRBD1. CDR3 length: 14 amino acids. The germline gives CDR1 MDHEN, CDR2 SYDVKM. Losses at the gene ends were 7 bases for V and 3 bases for J; bases not matched to a gene: 6.

This clone has more than one count but fewer than ten. The chain links TRBV28 to TRBJ2-7; D gene ambiguous. Trimming left V 5 bases short and J 2 bases short, with 13 bases between. Germline-derived CDR1 and CDR2 are MDHEN and SYDVKM. The CDR3 is 14 residues long. CDR3 residues: CASSVTIAAYEQYF. The DNA of the CDR3 is TGTGCCAGCAGTGTAACGATAGCAGCCTACGAGCAGTACTTC.

The V and J genes are TRBV5-1 and TRBJ2-3; 7 bases match TRBD2. CDR3 length: 14 amino acids. Germline CDR1 is SGHRS and CDR2 is YFSETQ. Trimming took 4 bases from V and 8 from J; bases not matched to a gene: 10. The CDR3 reads CASSVSQREGTQYF. The DNA for the CDR3 is TGCGCCAGCAGCGTATCACAGCGGGAAGGTACGCAGTATTTT.

This clone has more than one count but fewer than ten. The CDR3, as DNA: TGCGCCAGCAGCTTGGCCGGGCGGGAGGGCACAGATACGCAGTATTTT. It codes for CASSLAGREGTDTQYF. This chain connects TRBV5-1 to TRBJ2-3; TRBD2 matches at 8 bases. V dropped 0 bases and J dropped 1; count of bases not matched to a gene: 4. CDR1 and CDR2 from the germline V gene are SGHRS and YFSETQ. This CDR3 region has 16 residues.

V and J are TRBV6-6 and TRBJ1-1; D is possibly TRBD1 (6 bases). The V gene's germline CDR1 is MNHNY and CDR2 SVGAGI (reference sequence). This CDR3 comprises 12 residues. V lost 7 bases, J lost 1 base, and 7 bases lay in between. The CDR3 DNA reads as TGTGCCAGCATCAGGGGGAACACTGAAGCTTTCTTT. Its translation is CASIRGNTEAFF.

This clone has just a few counts. The rearrangement links TRBV19 to TRBJ1-2; D unclear. CDR1 and CDR2 from the germline V gene are LNHDA and SQIVND (reference sequence). The CDR3 covers 14 residues. Between the trimmed V and J ends, which lost 3 bases and 4 bases, there was a span of 12 bases. The CDR3 DNA reads as TGTGCCAGTAGTATTGCGGGTACAGTCTATGGCTACACCTTC. This translates into CASSIAGTVYGYTF. Full variable domain (rest looked up from reference TRBV19 and TRBJ1-2): DGGITQSPKYLFRKEGQNVTLSCEQNLNHDAMYWYRQDPGQGLRLIYYSQIVNDFQKGDIAEGYSVSREKKESFPLTVTSAQKNPTAFYLCASSIAGTVYGYTFGSGTRLTVV.

V usage is TRBV28 and J usage is TRBJ1-5; D unresolved. The CDR3 totals 12 residues. The germline gives CDR1 MDHEN, CDR2 SYDVKM. Trimming stripped 8 bases from V and 1 base from J, with 6 bases between. DNA of the CDR3: TGTGCCAGCTATCTGAGCAATCAGCCCCAGCATTTT. Translating it yields CASYLSNQPQHF.